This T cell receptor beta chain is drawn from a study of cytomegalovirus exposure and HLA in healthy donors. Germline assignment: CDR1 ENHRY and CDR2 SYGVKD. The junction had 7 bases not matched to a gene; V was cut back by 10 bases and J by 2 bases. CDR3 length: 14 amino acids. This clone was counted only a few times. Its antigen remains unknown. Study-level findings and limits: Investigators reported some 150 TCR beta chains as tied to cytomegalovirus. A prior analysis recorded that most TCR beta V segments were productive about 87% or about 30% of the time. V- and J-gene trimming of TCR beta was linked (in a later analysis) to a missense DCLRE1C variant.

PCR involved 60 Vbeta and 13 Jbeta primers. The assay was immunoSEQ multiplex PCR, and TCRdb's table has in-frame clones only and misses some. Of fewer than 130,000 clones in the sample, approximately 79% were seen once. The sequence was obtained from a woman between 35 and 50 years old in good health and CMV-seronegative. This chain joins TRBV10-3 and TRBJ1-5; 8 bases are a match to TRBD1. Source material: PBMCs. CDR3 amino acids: CATQGARGNQPQHF. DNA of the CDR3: TGTGCCACGCAGGGGGCGAGGGGCAATCAGCCCCAGCATTTT.